The 27 T cell receptor beta chains given below trace back to one sample, sequenced in a study of CD8 T cells in ankylosing spondylitis. TCRdb fed the 5' RACE reads into MiXCR, producing one record per CDR3 protein. This sample yields over 100,000 distinct CDR3 sequences, of which roughly 7.3% are seen a single time; more than 9% belongs to the top ten. Sequenced input: blood, either unsorted or a sorted T cell fraction (not recorded which). These TCRs come from a male donor with ankylosing spondylitis or in good health (not recorded which).

This clonotype came up many times. The rearrangement uses TRBV7-2 and TRBJ2-1; 13 positions agree with TRBD2. This CDR3 has 16 residues. V was clipped by 5 bases and J by 7 bases; unmatched bases: 8. Germline assignment: CDR1 SGHTA and CDR2 FQGNSA. CDR3: CASSLPGLAGRNEQFF. CDR3 DNA sequence: TGTGCCAGCAGCCTCCCGGGACTAGCGGGGCGGAATGAGCAGTTCTTC.

This clonotype showed up just a few times. The rearrangement joins TRBV3-1 to TRBJ2-3, with 8 bases that match TRBD2. From germline, CDR1 is LGHDT and CDR2 YNNKEL (reference sequence). Trimming at V came to 4 bases and at J to 4 bases, leaving 10 bases not matched to a gene. The CDR3 totals 16 residues. The CDR3 reads CASSPRRGGTADTQYF. The CDR3, as DNA: TGTGCCAGCAGCCCCCGCCGGGGGGGAACAGCAGATACGCAGTATTTT.

In this sample, this clonotype turned up many times. V gene TRBV27 combines with J gene TRBJ1-5; D unclear. Trimming left V 5 bases short and J 1 base short, with 9 bases between. Germline CDR1 is MNHEY and CDR2 is SMNVEV (reference sequence). The CDR3 has 14 residues. CDR3 protein: CASSIWGSNQPQHF. In nucleotides, the CDR3 is TGTGCCAGCAGTATTTGGGGAAGCAATCAGCCCCAGCATTTT.

This clonotype was detected many times. The gene calls are TRBV12-3 or TRBV12-4 and TRBJ1-1, with D possibly being TRBD1 (5 bases). V lost 6 bases and J 2 bases, leaving 10 bases between the germline ends. CDR3 size: 13 residues. CDR3 loop: CASSLQENTEAFF. DNA of the CDR3: TGTGCCAGCAGCCTACAGGAAAACACTGAAGCTTTCTTT.

V is TRBV5-1 and J is TRBJ1-1, with D unresolved. The CDR3 has 14 amino acids. V shed 0 bases and J shed 8 bases, with 14 bases lying between them. CDR1 is SGHRS and CDR2 is YFSETQ in the germline V gene. The CDR3 spells CASSLDRQSTEAFF. The CDR3, as DNA: TGCGCCAGCAGCTTGGATAGGCAGTCGACCGAAGCTTTCTTT.

This clonotype was counted ten times or more. Written as DNA, the CDR3 is TGTGCCAGCTCATCATCACTAGCGGCTGGGGATGAGCAGTTCTTC. This translates into CASSSSLAAGDEQFF. This chain links TRBV18 with TRBJ2-1; TRBD2 aligns across 8 bases. Germline assignment: CDR1 KGHSH and CDR2 LQKENI. J lost 8 bases, V lost 5 bases, and 11 bases had no gene match. CDR3 length equals 15 residues.

This clonotype has ten or more counts. V usage is TRBV7-9 and J usage is TRBJ1-2; TRBD1 agrees at 7 bases. The CDR3 runs to 15 residues. Germline values: CDR1 SEHNR, CDR2 FQNEAQ (reference sequence). V shed 5 bases and J 1 base; nucleotides not matched to a gene: 7. CDR3 sequence (DNA): TGTGCCAGCAGCCATACAGGGGAGGTTAACTATGGCTACACCTTC. It specifies CASSHTGEVNYGYTF.

CDR3 coding DNA: TGTGCCAGCAGCTCTCCGGAAAGGGGCACAGATACGCAGTATTTT. Its protein is CASSSPERGTDTQYF. J is TRBJ2-3 and V is TRBV7-3, with no clear D. The CDR3 is 15 residues long. Germline CDR1 is SGHTA and CDR2 is FQGTGA. V was trimmed by 4 bases and J by 1 base, leaving 12 bases between them.

Many counts were recorded for this clonotype. The rearrangement uses TRBV5-1 and TRBJ2-3; no reliable D call. V lost 9 bases, J lost 0 bases, and 14 bases lay in between. The CDR3 length is 14 residues. Germline CDR1 reads SGHRS; CDR2 reads YFSETQ. As DNA, the CDR3 is TGCGCCACCCGCCTCCGGATTAGCACAGATACGCAGTATTTT. Its protein is CATRLRISTDTQYF. The variable domain in full, completed from reference TRBV5-1 and TRBJ2-3, reads KAGVTQTPRYLIKTRGQQVTLSCSPISGHRSVSWYQQTPGQGLQFLFEYFSETQRNKGNFPGRFSGRQFSNSRSEMNVSTLELGDSALYLCATRLRISTDTQYFGPGTRLTVL.

This clonotype was recorded at least ten times. The V call is TRBV5-1, the J call TRBJ2-5; D is perhaps TRBD1 (6 bases). V shed 0 bases and J shed 1 base, with 10 bases lying between them. Germline assignment: CDR1 SGHRS and CDR2 YFSETQ. The CDR3 runs 15 residues. CDR3 amino acids: CASSLATGPQETQYF. CDR3 nucleotide sequence: TGCGCCAGCAGCTTGGCCACAGGGCCCCAAGAGACCCAGTACTTC.

Ten or more counts support this clonotype. The J gene is TRBJ2-1, the V gene TRBV7-8; 10 bases map to TRBD2. This CDR3 is built from 17 residues. J gave up 4 bases and V 5 bases, and 11 bases lay outside the gene matches. The germline V gene encodes CDR1 SGHVS and CDR2 FQNEAQ. The CDR3 coding sequence is TGTGCCAGCAGCCCATATAAAGGACTAGCGGAATACAATGAGCAGTTCTTC. Its protein is CASSPYKGLAEYNEQFF.

This clonotype was observed at least ten times. The chain carries TRBV10-1 and TRBJ2-5, with 11 bases aligning to TRBD2. In germline, CDR1 is WNHNN, CDR2 SYGVQD (reference sequence). The CDR3 is made up of 16 amino acids. V trimming: 6 bases; J trimming: 1 base; junction bases outside the gene matches: 7. The DNA for the CDR3 is TGCGCCAGCAGCGCCCAGACTAGCGGGACCCAAGAGACCCAGTACTTC. Protein: CASSAQTSGTQETQYF.

J is TRBJ2-2 and V is TRBV5-5; D might be TRBD2 (7 bases). This CDR3 has 17 residues. Trimming took off 4 bases at V and 2 bases at J, with 18 bases between the two ends. Germline-derived CDR1 and CDR2 are SGHKS and YYEKEE (reference sequence). CDR3 residues: CASSLTGGRLNTGELFF. DNA for the CDR3: TGTGCCAGCAGCCTAACCGGGGGGCGTCTAAACACCGGGGAGCTGTTTTTT.

This clonotype was detected many times. The V call is TRBV10-3, the J call TRBJ2-5; D unresolved. V was shortened by 2 bases and J by 0 bases, with 4 bases between the two germline ends. Germline V gene sequence: CDR1 ENHRY, CDR2 SYGVKD. There are 13 residues in the CDR3. CDR3 bases: TGTGCCATCAGTGAGAGGGACCAAGAGACCCAGTACTTC. It translates to CAISERDQETQYF.

Many counts were recorded for this clonotype. The V gene is TRBV5-1, the J gene TRBJ2-3, with 7 bases lining up with TRBD2. This CDR3 contains 15 residues. The germline gives CDR1 SGHRS, CDR2 YFSETQ. J gave up 0 bases and V 3 bases, and 4 bases lay outside the gene matches. Here the CDR3 reads CASSSDGRSTDTQYF. Written as DNA, the CDR3 is TGCGCCAGCAGCTCCGACGGGAGGAGCACAGATACGCAGTATTTT.

This clonotype was counted many times. This chain uses TRBV12-3 or TRBV12-4 with TRBJ2-7; D is possibly TRBD1 (6 bases). The CDR3 covers 13 residues. The V end lost 6 bases, the J end lost 2 bases, and 11 bases lay between the germline ends. CDR3 sequence reads: CASSEGVPYEQYF. The CDR3 DNA reads as TGTGCCAGCAGCGAGGGGGTTCCCTACGAGCAGTACTTC.

This clonotype was seen many times. V gene TRBV20-1 combines with J gene TRBJ1-5; D is uncertain. This CDR3 has 13 residues. The V gene lost 7 bases and the J gene lost 1 base, with 11 bases spanning the gap. Per germline, CDR1 DFQATT and CDR2 SNEGSKA (reference sequence). The CDR3 coding sequence is TGCAGTGTCACCGGATCAAGCAATCAGCCCCAGCATTTT. It is translated as CSVTGSSNQPQHF.

This clonotype appeared many times. The chain is built from TRBV15 and TRBJ2-7, with D possibly matching TRBD1 (5 bases). The CDR3 consists of 18 residues. The germline gives CDR1 LNHNV, CDR2 YYDKDF (reference sequence). Trimming removed 2 bases at V and 1 base at J, with 21 bases between. In DNA, the CDR3 is TGTGCCACCAGCAGATTCCGCGGCCGACAGTCCCCTTCCTACGAGCAGTACTTC. Amino acids: CATSRFRGRQSPSYEQYF.

This clonotype was detected a few times. This chain uses TRBV27 with TRBJ1-5; D is possibly TRBD1 (5 bases). CDR1 and CDR2 from the germline V gene are MNHEY and SMNVEV (reference sequence). V lost 8 bases and J lost 5, with 13 bases in between. The CDR3 has 13 residues. This CDR3 reads CASGKQDDQPQHF. The CDR3 DNA follows: TGTGCCAGCGGAAAACAGGACGATCAGCCCCAGCATTTT.

This clonotype was seen ten or more times. This sequence joins TRBV28 and TRBJ2-7; 9 positions agree with TRBD1. Germline V gene lookup returns CDR1 MDHEN and CDR2 SYDVKM. V lost 6 bases, J lost 7 bases, and 22 bases stayed unmatched. CDR3 length: 18 residues. The CDR3 nucleotides read TGTGCCAGCAGCAGCGCGAGAAATCAATACAGGGGGCTTAGAGAGCAGTACTTC. Its translation: CASSSARNQYRGLREQYF.

This clonotype was recorded many times. This rearrangement joins TRBV7-9 to TRBJ2-7, with TRBD2 as a possible D gene (6 bases). CDR1 is SEHNR, CDR2 FQNEAQ, per germline (reference sequence). The CDR3 runs 14 residues. V gave up 10 bases and J gave up 1 base, with 17 bases separating them. The CDR3 here is CATHEVGGSYEQYF. CDR3 in DNA: TGTGCCACCCATGAGGTCGGGGGATCCTACGAGCAGTACTTC.

Many counts were recorded for this clonotype. V is TRBV28 and J is TRBJ2-7; D is ambiguous. CDR3 length: 12 amino acids. V was shortened by 2 bases and J by 2 bases, with 4 bases between the two germline ends. CDR1 is MDHEN and CDR2 is SYDVKM in the germline V gene. CDR3 sequence: CASSLRAYEQYF. Written as DNA, the CDR3 is TGTGCCAGCAGTTTAAGGGCCTACGAGCAGTACTTC.

The rearrangement links TRBV10-3 to TRBJ2-7; TRBD2 is a possible D gene (5 bases). Germline V gene lookup returns CDR1 ENHRY and CDR2 SYGVKD. V was clipped by 4 bases and J by 3 bases, with 10 bases between them. CDR3 length equals 13 residues. CDR3 nucleotides: TGTGCCATCAGTGTTGGCGACTACTACGAGCAGTACTTC. Protein product: CAISVGDYYEQYF.

In this sample, this clonotype turned up many times. The gene calls are TRBV15 and TRBJ2-1; 7 nucleotides line up with TRBD2. The CDR3 loop spans 14 amino acids. Germline-derived CDR1 and CDR2 are LNHNV and YYDKDF (reference sequence). V lost 4 bases to trimming and J lost 7 bases; unmatched junction nucleotides: 7. CDR3 bases: TGTGCCACCAGCAAGGGGAGCGGGGTTAATGAGCAGTTCTTC. Protein: CATSKGSGVNEQFF.

There are many counts of this clonotype. The chain couples TRBV29-1 to TRBJ2-1; TRBD1 might be the D (6 bases). V shed 3 bases and J shed 5 bases, with 11 bases lying between them. Looked up from germline, CDR1 is SQVTM and CDR2 is ANQGSEA. This CDR3 spans 13 amino acids. For the CDR3, the DNA is TGCAGCGTTGAGCACAGGGTAAACAATGAGCAGTTCTTC. Protein: CSVEHRVNNEQFF.

Only a few counts were recorded for this clonotype. The chain combines TRBV5-1 with TRBJ2-1; 9 nucleotides line up with TRBD1. The CDR3 covers 13 residues. V trimming: 4 bases; J trimming: 7 bases; junction bases outside the gene matches: 3. CDR1 and CDR2 (germline): SGHRS, YFSETQ. The CDR3 DNA sequence: TGCGCCAGCAGCAGGGACAGGGTGAATGAGCAGTTCTTC. This translates into CASSRDRVNEQFF. Full variable domain (missing parts from reference TRBV5-1 and TRBJ2-1): KAGVTQTPRYLIKTRGQQVTLSCSPISGHRSVSWYQQTPGQGLQFLFEYFSETQRNKGNFPGRFSGRQFSNSRSEMNVSTLELGDSALYLCASSRDRVNEQFFGPGTRLTVL.

In its sample, this clonotype was seen many times. This chain uses TRBV19 with TRBJ2-3; 7 bases line up with TRBD1. The trim removed 5 bases at V and 3 bases at J, leaving 5 bases unmatched. The CDR3 loop spans 14 amino acids. CDR1 LNHDA and CDR2 SQIVND come from the germline V gene (reference sequence). In DNA form, the CDR3 reads TGTGCCAGTAGTGGGGACAGAGTAACAGATACGCAGTATTTT. Amino acids: CASSGDRVTDTQYF.